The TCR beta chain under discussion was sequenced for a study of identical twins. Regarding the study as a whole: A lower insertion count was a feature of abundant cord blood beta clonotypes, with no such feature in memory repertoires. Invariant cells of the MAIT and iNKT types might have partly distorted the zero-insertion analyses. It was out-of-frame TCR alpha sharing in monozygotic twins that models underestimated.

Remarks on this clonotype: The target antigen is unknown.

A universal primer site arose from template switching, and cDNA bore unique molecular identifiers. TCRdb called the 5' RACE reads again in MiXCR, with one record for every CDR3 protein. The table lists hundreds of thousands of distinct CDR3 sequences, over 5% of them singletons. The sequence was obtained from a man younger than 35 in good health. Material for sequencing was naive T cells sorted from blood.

DNA of the CDR3: TGCGCCAGCAGCCCTCCAGCTCAAGCCAAAAACATTCAGTACTTC. It is translated as CASSPPAQAKNIQYF. V usage is TRBV5-1 and J usage is TRBJ2-4; D call uncertain. The CDR3 extends over 15 amino acids. Between the trimmed V and J ends, which lost 4 bases and 0 bases, there was a span of 11 bases. The V gene's germline CDR1 is SGHRS and CDR2 YFSETQ.